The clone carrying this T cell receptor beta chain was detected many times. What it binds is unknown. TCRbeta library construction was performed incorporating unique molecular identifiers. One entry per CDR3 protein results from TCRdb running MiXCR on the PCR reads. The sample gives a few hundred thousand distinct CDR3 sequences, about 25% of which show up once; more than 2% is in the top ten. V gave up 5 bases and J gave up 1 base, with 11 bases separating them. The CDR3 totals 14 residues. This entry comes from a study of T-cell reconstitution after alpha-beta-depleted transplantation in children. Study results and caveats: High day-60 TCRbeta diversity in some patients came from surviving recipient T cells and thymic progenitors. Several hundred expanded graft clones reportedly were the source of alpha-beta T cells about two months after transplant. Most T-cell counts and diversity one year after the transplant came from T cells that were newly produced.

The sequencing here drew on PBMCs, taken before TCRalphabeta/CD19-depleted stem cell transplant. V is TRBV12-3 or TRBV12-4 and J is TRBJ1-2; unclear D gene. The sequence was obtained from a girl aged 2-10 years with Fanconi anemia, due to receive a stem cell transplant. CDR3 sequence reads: CASSPASYNYGYTF. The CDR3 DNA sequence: TGTGCCAGCAGTCCAGCCAGCTATAACTATGGCTACACCTTC.